This T cell receptor (beta chain) was sequenced in a study of PD-L1 blockade in urothelial cancer. In the study overall: Enrolled patients had been treated previously with 0 to 3 chemotherapy regimens. Median blood clonality was about 0.081, with 80,000 to 100,000 unique TCRs. Samples of blood were analyzed 3 weeks (second dose) and 6 weeks after treatment start.

Documented time point: pretreatment peripheral blood. This CDR3 region has 14 residues. Looked up from germline, CDR1 is MNHEY and CDR2 is SMNVEV (reference sequence). Losses at the gene ends were 5 bases for V and 1 base for J; bases not matched to a gene: 4. Here immunoSEQ multiplex PCR was the method, and the copy in TCRdb shows in-frame clones only, minus some. The data contain around 40,000 clones, approximately 89% of them singletons. The source is a woman in her sixties or seventies with urothelial cancer. The specimen was PBMCs, collected around atezolizumab (anti-PD-L1) treatment. The chain couples TRBV27 to TRBJ1-1; 7 positions match TRBD1. The CDR3: CASSRQGGNTEAFF. The CDR3 DNA sequence: TGTGCCAGCAGTCGACAGGGCGGGAACACTGAAGCTTTCTTT.